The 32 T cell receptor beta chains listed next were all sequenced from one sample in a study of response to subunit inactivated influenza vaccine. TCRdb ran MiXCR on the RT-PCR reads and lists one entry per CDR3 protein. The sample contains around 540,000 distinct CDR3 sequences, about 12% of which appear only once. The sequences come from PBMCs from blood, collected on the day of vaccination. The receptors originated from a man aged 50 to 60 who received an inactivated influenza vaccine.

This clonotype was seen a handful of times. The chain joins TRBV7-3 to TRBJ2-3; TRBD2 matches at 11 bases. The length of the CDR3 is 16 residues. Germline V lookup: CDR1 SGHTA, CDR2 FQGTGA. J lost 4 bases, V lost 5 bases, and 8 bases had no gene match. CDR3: CASSKLAGGLPDTQYF. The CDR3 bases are TGTGCCAGCAGCAAATTAGCGGGAGGGCTCCCAGATACGCAGTATTTT. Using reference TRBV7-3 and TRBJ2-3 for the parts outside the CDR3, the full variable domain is GAGVSQTPSNKVTEKGKYVELRCDPISGHTALYWYRQSLGQGPEFLIYFQGTGAADDSGLPNDRFFAVRPEGSVSTLKIQRTERGDSAVYLCASSKLAGGLPDTQYFGPGTRLTVL.

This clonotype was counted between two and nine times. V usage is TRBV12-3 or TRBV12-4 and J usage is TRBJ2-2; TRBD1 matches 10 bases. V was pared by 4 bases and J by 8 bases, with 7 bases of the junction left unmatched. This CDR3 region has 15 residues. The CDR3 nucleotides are TGTGCCAGCAGTTGGGGACAGGGGCCTGGGGGGGAGCTGTTTTTT. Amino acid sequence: CASSWGQGPGGELFF.

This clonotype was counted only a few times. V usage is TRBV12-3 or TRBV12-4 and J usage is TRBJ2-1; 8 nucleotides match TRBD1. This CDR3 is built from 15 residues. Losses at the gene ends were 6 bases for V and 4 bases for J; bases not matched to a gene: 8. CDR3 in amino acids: CASSAPGQEYNEQFF. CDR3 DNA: TGTGCCAGCAGCGCTCCGGGACAGGAGTACAATGAGCAGTTCTTC.

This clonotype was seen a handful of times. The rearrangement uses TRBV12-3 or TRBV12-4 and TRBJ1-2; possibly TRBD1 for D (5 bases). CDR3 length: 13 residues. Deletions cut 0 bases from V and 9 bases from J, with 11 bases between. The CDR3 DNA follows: TGTGCCAGCAGTTTAGCCGGGGCAGCTAGCTACACCTTC. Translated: CASSLAGAASYTF.

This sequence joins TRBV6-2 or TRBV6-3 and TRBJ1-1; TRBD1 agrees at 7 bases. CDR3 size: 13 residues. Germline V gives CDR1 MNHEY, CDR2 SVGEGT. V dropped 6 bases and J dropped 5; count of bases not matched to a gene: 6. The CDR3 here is CASSPDRETEAFF. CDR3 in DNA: TGTGCCAGCAGCCCTGACAGGGAGACTGAAGCTTTCTTT.

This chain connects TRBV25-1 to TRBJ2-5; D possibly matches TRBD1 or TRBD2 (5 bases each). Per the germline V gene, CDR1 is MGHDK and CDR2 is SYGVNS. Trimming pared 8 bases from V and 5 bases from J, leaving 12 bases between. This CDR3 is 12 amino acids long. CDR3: CASGGIPETQYF. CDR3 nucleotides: TGTGCCAGCGGGGGTATTCCGGAGACCCAGTACTTC.

DNA for the CDR3: TGCGCCAGCAGCCGCGGGACAGCAGAGTTGAACACTGAAGCTTTCTTT. This codes for CASSRGTAELNTEAFF. This rearrangement joins TRBV4-1 to TRBJ1-1, with 7 bases aligning to TRBD1. Germline V lookup: CDR1 MGHRA, CDR2 YSYEKL. CDR3 length equals 16 residues. J was trimmed by 0 bases and V by 4 bases; bases with no gene match: 8.

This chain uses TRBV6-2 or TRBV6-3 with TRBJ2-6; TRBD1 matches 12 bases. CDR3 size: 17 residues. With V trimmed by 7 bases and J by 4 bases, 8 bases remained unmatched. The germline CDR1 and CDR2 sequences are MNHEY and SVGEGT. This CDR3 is CASIGTGGRLGANVLTF. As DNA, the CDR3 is TGTGCCAGCATCGGGACAGGGGGCCGGTTGGGGGCCAACGTCCTGACTTTC.

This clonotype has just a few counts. CDR3 region: CASSLGPRADNSPLHF. The CDR3, as DNA: TGCGCCAGCAGCTTGGGCCCCAGGGCAGATAATTCACCCCTCCACTTT. The chain recombines TRBV5-1 with TRBJ1-6, with D maybe TRBD1 (5 bases). V was cut by 0 bases and J by 5 bases, with 12 bases left in between. Looked up from germline, CDR1 is SGHRS and CDR2 is YFSETQ. This CDR3 is 16 amino acids long. The variable domain in full, with the rest retrieved from reference TRBV5-1 and TRBJ1-6, is KAGVTQTPRYLIKTRGQQVTLSCSPISGHRSVSWYQQTPGQGLQFLFEYFSETQRNKGNFPGRFSGRQFSNSRSEMNVSTLELGDSALYLCASSLGPRADNSPLHFGNGTRLTVT.

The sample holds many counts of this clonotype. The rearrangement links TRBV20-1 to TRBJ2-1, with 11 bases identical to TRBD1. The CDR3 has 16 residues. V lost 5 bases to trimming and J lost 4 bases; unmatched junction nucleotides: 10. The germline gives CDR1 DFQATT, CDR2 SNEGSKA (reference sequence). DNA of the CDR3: TGCAGTGCTCAAGGACAGGGGGCTTACCTTTACAATGAGCAGTTCTTC. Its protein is CSAQGQGAYLYNEQFF.

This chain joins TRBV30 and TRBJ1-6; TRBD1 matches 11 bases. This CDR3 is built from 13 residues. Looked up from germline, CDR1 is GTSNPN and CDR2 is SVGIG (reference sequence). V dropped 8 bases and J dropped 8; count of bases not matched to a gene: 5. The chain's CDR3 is CAGTGGRDSPLHF. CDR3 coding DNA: TGTGCCGGGACAGGGGGACGTGATTCACCCCTCCACTTT.

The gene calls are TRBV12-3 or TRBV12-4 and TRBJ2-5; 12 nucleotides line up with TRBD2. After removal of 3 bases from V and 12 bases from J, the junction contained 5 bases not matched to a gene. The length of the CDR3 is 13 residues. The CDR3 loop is CASSFLAGGPEYF. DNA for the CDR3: TGTGCCAGCAGTTTTCTAGCGGGAGGGCCCGAGTACTTC.

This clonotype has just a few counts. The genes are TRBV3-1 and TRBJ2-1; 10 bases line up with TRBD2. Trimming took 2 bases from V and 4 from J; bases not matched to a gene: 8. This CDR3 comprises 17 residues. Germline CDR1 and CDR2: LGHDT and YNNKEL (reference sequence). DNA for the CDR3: TGTGCCAGCAGCCAACTAGCGGGAGCTAGGGCGTACAATGAGCAGTTCTTC. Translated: CASSQLAGARAYNEQFF.

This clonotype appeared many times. In nucleotides, the CDR3 is TGTGCCAGCAGCCTTCTTCAGGGGAGGGAGACCCAGTACTTC. It codes for CASSLLQGRETQYF. The V and J genes are TRBV11-2 and TRBJ2-5; D might be TRBD1 or TRBD2, each matching 6 bases. This CDR3 has 14 amino acids. V was pared by 5 bases and J by 5 bases, with 15 bases between. CDR1 is SGHAT and CDR2 is FQNNGV in the germline V gene.

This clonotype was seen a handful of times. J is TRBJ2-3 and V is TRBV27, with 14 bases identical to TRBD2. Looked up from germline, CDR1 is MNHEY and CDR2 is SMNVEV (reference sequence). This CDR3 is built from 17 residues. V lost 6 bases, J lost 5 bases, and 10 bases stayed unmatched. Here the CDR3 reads CASSPLTSGGAGDTQYF. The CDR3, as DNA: TGTGCCAGCAGCCCCCTGACTAGCGGGGGGGCCGGAGATACGCAGTATTTT.

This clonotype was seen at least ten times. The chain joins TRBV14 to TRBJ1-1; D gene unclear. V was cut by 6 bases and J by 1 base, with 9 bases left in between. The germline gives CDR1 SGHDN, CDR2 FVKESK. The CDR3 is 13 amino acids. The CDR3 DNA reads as TGTGCCAGCAGTCCTCTCCGGAACACTGAAGCTTTCTTT. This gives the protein CASSPLRNTEAFF.

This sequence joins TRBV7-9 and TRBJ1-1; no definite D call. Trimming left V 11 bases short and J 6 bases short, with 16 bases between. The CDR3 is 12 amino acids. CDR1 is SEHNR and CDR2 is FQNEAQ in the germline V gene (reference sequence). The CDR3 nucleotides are TGTGCCGCGACTTCCGGGCCCCCTGAAGCTTTCTTT. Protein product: CAATSGPPEAFF.

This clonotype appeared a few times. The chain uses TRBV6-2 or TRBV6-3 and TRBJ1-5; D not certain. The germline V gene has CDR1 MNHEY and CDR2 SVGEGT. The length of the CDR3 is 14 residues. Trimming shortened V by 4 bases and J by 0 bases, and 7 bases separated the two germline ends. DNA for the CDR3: TGTGCCAGCAGTTGGACCTCTAGCAATCAGCCCCAGCATTTT. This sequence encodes CASSWTSSNQPQHF.

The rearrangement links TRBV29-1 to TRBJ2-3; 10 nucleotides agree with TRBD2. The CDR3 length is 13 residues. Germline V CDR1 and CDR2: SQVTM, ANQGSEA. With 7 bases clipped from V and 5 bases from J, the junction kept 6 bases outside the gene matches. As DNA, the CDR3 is TGCAGCGCAGAGAGCGGGAGGGGAGATACGCAGTATTTT. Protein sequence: CSAESGRGDTQYF.

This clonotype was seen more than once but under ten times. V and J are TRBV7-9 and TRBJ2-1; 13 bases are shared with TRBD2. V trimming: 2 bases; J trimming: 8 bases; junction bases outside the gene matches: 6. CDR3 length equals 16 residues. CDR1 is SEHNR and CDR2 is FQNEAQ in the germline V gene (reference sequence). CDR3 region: CASSLLLAGGPDEQFF. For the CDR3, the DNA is TGTGCCAGCAGCTTATTACTAGCGGGGGGGCCGGATGAGCAGTTCTTC.

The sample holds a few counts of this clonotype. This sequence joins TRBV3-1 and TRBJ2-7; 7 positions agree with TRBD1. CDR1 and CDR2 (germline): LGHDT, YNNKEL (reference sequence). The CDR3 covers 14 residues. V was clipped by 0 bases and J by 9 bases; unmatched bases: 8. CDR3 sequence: CASSQDSDRARQYF. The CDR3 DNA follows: TGTGCCAGCAGCCAAGATTCCGACAGGGCGCGGCAGTACTTC.

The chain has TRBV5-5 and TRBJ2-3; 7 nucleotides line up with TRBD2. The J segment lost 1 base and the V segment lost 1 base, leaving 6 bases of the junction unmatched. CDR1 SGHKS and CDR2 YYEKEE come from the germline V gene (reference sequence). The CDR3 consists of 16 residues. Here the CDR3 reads CASSLLLGGGTDTQYF. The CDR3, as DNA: TGTGCCAGCAGCTTGCTCCTTGGGGGGGGCACAGATACGCAGTATTTT.

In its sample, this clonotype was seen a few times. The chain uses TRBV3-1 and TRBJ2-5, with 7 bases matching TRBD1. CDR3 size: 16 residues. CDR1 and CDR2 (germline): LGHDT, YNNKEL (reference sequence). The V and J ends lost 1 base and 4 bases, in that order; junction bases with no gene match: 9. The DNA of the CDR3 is TGTGCCAGCAGCCAAGTTCTTAGAGGGGGCCGAGAGACCCAGTACTTC. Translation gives CASSQVLRGGRETQYF.

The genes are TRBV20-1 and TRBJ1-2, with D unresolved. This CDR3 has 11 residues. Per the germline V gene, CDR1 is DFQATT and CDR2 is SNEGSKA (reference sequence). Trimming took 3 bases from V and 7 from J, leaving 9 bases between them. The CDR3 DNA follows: TGCAGTGCTAGTTTGGAAACTGGCTACACCTTC. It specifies CSASLETGYTF.

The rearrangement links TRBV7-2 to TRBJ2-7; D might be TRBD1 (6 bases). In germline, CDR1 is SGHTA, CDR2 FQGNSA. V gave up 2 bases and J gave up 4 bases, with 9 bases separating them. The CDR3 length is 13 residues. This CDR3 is CASSLRTVYEQYF. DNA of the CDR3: TGTGCCAGCAGCTTAAGGACAGTTTACGAGCAGTACTTC. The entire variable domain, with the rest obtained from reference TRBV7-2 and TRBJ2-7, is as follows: GAGVSQSPSNKVTEKGKDVELRCDPISGHTALYWYRQSLGQGLEFLIYFQGNSAPDKSGLPSDRFSAERTGGSVSTLTIQRTQQEDSAVYLCASSLRTVYEQYFGPGTRLTVT.

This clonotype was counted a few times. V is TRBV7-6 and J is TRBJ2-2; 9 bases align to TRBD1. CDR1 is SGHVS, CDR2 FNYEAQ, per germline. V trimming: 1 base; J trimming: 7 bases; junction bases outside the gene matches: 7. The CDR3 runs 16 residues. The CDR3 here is CASSLEQGAIDGELFF. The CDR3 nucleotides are TGTGCCAGCAGCTTAGAACAGGGGGCTATTGACGGGGAGCTGTTTTTT.

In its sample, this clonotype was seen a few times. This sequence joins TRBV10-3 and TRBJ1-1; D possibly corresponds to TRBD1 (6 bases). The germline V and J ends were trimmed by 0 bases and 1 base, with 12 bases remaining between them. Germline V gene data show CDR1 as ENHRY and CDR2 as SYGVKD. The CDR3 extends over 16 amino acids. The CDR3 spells CAISESGQTGNTEAFF. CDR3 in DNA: TGTGCCATCAGTGAGTCTGGACAGACGGGGAACACTGAAGCTTTCTTT.

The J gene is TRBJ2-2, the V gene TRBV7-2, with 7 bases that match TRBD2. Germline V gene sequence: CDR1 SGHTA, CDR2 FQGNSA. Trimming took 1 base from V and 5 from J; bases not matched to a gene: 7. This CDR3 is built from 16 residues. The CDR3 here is CASSLVAGVGTGELFF. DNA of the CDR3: TGTGCCAGCAGCTTAGTGGCGGGAGTTGGTACCGGGGAGCTGTTTTTT.

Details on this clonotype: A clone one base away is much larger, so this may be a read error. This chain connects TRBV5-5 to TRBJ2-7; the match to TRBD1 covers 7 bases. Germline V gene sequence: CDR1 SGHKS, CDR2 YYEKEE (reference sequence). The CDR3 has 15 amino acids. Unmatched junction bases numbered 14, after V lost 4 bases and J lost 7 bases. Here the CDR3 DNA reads TGTGCCAGCAGCCAGGGGGACGTCCACCGCGGGGAGCAGTACTTC. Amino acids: CASSQGDVHRGEQYF.

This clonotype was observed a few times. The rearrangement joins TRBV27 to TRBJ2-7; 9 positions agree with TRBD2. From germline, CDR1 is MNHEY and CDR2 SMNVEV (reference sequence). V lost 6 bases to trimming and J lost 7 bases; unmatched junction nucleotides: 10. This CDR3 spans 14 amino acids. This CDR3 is CASRRVAGVREQYF. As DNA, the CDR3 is TGTGCCAGCAGACGAGTAGCGGGAGTCCGGGAGCAGTACTTC.

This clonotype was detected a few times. The chain's CDR3 is CASSIGGEPPYEQYF. The CDR3 coding sequence is TGTGCCAGCAGTATAGGGGGGGAACCCCCCTACGAGCAGTACTTC. V is TRBV7-9 and J is TRBJ2-7; maybe TRBD2 (7 bases). Trimming removed 6 bases at V and 2 bases at J, with 17 bases between. In germline, CDR1 is SEHNR, CDR2 FQNEAQ (reference sequence). The CDR3 loop spans 15 amino acids.

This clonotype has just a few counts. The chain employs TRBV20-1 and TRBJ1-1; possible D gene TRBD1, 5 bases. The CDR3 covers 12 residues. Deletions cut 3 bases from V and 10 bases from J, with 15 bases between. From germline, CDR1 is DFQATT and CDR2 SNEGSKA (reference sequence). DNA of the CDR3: TGCAGTGCTAGGTTGGGGTTGGGGGGAGCTTTCTTT. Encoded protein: CSARLGLGGAFF.